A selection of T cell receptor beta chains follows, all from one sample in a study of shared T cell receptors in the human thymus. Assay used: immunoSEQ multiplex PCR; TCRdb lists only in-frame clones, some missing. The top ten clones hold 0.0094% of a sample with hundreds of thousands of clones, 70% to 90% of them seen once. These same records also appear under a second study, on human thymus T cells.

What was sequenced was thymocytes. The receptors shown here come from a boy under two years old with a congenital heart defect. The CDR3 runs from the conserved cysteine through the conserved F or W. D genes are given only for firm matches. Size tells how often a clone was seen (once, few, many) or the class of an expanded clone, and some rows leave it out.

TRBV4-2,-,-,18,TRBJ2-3,CASSQFHNTGFSTDTQYF,TGTGCCAGCAGCCAATTCCATAATACAGGATTTAGCACAGATACGCAGTATTTT
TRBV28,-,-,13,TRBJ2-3,CASSGTGADTQYF,TGTGCCAGCAGTGGGACGGGGGCAGATACGCAGTATTTT
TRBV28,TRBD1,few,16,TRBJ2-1,CASSLTGLHSYNEQFF,TGTGCCAGCAGCCTGACAGGGCTCCACTCCTACAATGAGCAGTTCTTC
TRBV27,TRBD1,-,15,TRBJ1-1,CASSPYRGLDTEAFF,TGTGCCAGCAGTCCATACAGGGGGCTGGACACTGAAGCTTTCTTT
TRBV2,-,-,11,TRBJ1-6,CASSADNRGHF,TGTGCCAGCAGTGCGGACAACAGAGGCCACTTT
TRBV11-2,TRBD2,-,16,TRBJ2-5,CASSPGLAGVGETQYF,TGTGCCAGCAGCCCCGGACTAGCGGGGGTTGGAGAGACCCAGTACTTC
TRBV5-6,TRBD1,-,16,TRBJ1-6,CASSLGKGQNNSPLHF,TGTGCCAGCAGCTTGGGCAAGGGACAGAATAATTCACCCCTCCACTTT
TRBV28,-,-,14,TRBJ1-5,CASSLRQGKRPQHF,TGTGCCAGCAGTTTAAGGCAGGGGAAAAGGCCCCAGCATTTT
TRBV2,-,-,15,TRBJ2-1,CASSEGLARYNEQFF,TGTGCCAGCAGTGAAGGCCTAGCTAGGTACAATGAGCAGTTCTTC
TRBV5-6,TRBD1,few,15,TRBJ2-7,CASSQRQGSTSSNYF,TGTGCCAGCAGCCAACGACAGGGGTCAACGAGCAGTAACTACTTC
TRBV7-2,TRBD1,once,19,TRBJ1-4,CASSFRTGPASATNEKLFF,TGTGCCAGCAGCTTTAGGACAGGGCCCGCTTCTGCAACTAATGAAAAACTGTTTTTT
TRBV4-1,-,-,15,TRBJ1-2,CASSQVNWADYGYTF,TGCGCCAGCAGCCAAGTGAATTGGGCAGACTATGGCTACACCTTC
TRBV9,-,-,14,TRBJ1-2,CASSVVGSDYGYTF,TGTGCCAGCAGCGTAGTTGGGAGTGACTATGGCTACACCTTC
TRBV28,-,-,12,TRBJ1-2,CASSLNNYGYTF,TGTGCCAGCAGTCTAAATAACTATGGCTACACCTTC
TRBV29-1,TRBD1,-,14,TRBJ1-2,CSVGGRDRRYGYTF,TGCAGCGTGGGAGGGAGGGACAGGAGGTATGGCTACACCTTC
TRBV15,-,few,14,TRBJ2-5,CATSRDRQEETQYF,TGTGCCACCAGCAGAGATCGACAGGAAGAGACCCAGTACTTC
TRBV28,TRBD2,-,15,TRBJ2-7,CASSLPGGGSYEQYF,TGTGCCAGCAGTTTACCTGGCGGGGGCTCCTACGAGCAGTACTTC
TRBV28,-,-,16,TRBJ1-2,CASSFPQGRANYGYTF,TGTGCCAGCAGTTTTCCCCAGGGGCGGGCTAACTATGGCTACACCTTC